Here is one T cell receptor (beta chain) with its context. The record originates from a study of long-term antiretroviral therapy in people with HIV. The CDR3 contains 17 residues. CDR1 is LNHDA, CDR2 SQIVND, per germline (reference sequence). V shed 3 bases and J shed 0 bases, with 12 bases lying between them. Samples were assayed with immunoSEQ v3.0 at survey level. Sequencing used immunoSEQ multiplex PCR; TCRdb keeps in-frame clones, though not all of them. The repertoire has roughly 2,500 clones, 79% of them found once; the top ten carry approximately 8.1%. The J gene is TRBJ2-6, the V gene TRBV19; D unclear. The TCR was taken from a middle-aged woman with HIV. Source: unsorted PBMCs, taken 0.4 years before starting antiretroviral therapy. The CDR3 region is CASSMTGRSSGANVLTF. CDR3 in DNA: TGTGCCAGTAGTATGACTGGCAGAAGCTCTGGGGCCAACGTCCTGACTTTC.